The 24 T cell receptor beta chains below were found in one sample sequenced in a study of Graves' ophthalmopathy and Graves' hyperthyroidism. RNA transcripts provided the template for amplifying TCR beta CDR3 regions. The first-round RT-PCR employed HTBI primers together with the Qiagen OneStep RT-PCR kit. A multiplex PCR was then performed as the second round. MiXCR, run by TCRdb on the multiplex PCR reads, gives a single entry per CDR3 protein. The sample carries about 390,000 distinct CDR3 sequences, about 17% recorded once. Sequences were obtained from peripheral blood. The receptors originated from an adult woman with stable Graves' hyperthyroidism.

This clonotype has at least ten counts. The chain links TRBV30 to TRBJ1-5; D is possibly TRBD1 (5 bases). The CDR3 contains 14 residues. Trimming took off 1 base at V and 2 bases at J, with 9 bases between the two ends. Germline CDR1 GTSNPN, CDR2 SVGIG (reference sequence). This CDR3 reads CAWSGEGGNQPQHF. The CDR3 coding sequence is TGTGCCTGGAGTGGTGAAGGGGGCAATCAGCCCCAGCATTTT.

This clonotype was seen a handful of times. This sequence may be a read error, since a much larger clone differs from it by one base. The V call is TRBV15, the J call TRBJ2-2; either TRBD1 or TRBD2 may supply D (6 bases each). CDR1 is LNHNV, CDR2 YYDKDF, per germline (reference sequence). The CDR3 is 17 amino acids. CDR3 sequence: CATSALLQGSNTGGLFF. The CDR3, as DNA: TGTGCCACCAGCGCACTTCTACAGGGATCGAACACCGGGGGGCTGTTTTTT.

This clonotype was detected ten times or more. The genes are TRBV12-3 or TRBV12-4 and TRBJ1-1, with D possibly matching TRBD1 (6 bases). Trimming stripped 5 bases from V and 5 bases from J, with 18 bases between. The CDR3 contains 15 residues. The chain's CDR3 is CASSPPAGARTEAFF. The CDR3 coding sequence is TGTGCCAGCAGTCCCCCCGCGGGGGCTAGGACTGAAGCTTTCTTT.

This clonotype was counted at least ten times. The rearrangement uses TRBV11-2 and TRBJ1-2; 8 bases agree with TRBD1. The CDR3 length is 15 residues. Per germline, CDR1 SGHAT and CDR2 FQNNGV. J lost 0 bases, V lost 5 bases, and 5 bases had no gene match. CDR3 bases: TGTGCCAGCAGCCCCGACAGGGGAACTAACTATGGCTACACCTTC. It specifies CASSPDRGTNYGYTF.

At least ten counts were recorded for this clonotype. The V and J genes are TRBV28 and TRBJ1-1; no definite D call. Germline CDR1 reads MDHEN; CDR2 reads SYDVKM. V was clipped by 5 bases and J by 8 bases, with 12 bases between them. The CDR3 is 12 amino acids. The DNA for the CDR3 is TGTGCCAGCAGTAGATTCAGACCCGAAGCTTTCTTT. Its protein product is CASSRFRPEAFF. The entire variable domain, with the rest obtained from reference TRBV28 and TRBJ1-1, is as follows: DVKVTQSSRYLVKRTGEKVFLECVQDMDHENMFWYRQDPGLGLRLIYFSYDVKMKEKGDIPEGYSVSREKKERFSLILESASTNQTSMYLCASSRFRPEAFFGQGTRLTVV.

The CDR3 bases are TGTGCCAGCAGTGGTCCAGCGGGGACTAACACCGGGGAGCTGTTTTTT. It codes for CASSGPAGTNTGELFF. The chain is built from TRBV28 and TRBJ2-2, with 7 bases identical to TRBD2. Germline trimming cut 5 bases from V and 2 bases from J; bases unmatched to any gene: 8. The V gene's germline CDR1 is MDHEN and CDR2 SYDVKM. CDR3 length: 16 amino acids.

To note about this clonotype: It may be a read error: a sequence one base away is much more abundant. This rearrangement joins TRBV7-8 to TRBJ2-7; a weak D match, TRBD2 (6 bases). Per germline, CDR1 SGHVS and CDR2 FQNEAQ. The CDR3 is 15 amino acids. The CDR3 protein is CAISRYSSELGEQYF. DNA for the CDR3: TGTGCCATCAGCCGATACTCTAGCGAACTTGGCGAGCAGTACTTC. The entire variable domain, with the rest obtained from reference TRBV7-8 and TRBJ2-7, is as follows: GAGVSQSPRYKVAKRGQDVALRCDPISGHVSLFWYQQALGQGPEFLTYFQNEAQLDKSGLPSDRFFAERPEGSVSTLKIQRTQQEDSAVYLCAISRYSSELGEQYFGPGTRLTVT.

This clonotype was seen repeatedly, ten times or more. The chain recombines TRBV6-2 or TRBV6-3 with TRBJ1-5, with D unclear. V lost 8 bases to trimming and J lost 5 bases, with 16 bases between them. The CDR3 is made up of 14 amino acids. Germline assignment: CDR1 MNHEY and CDR2 SVGEGT. CDR3 loop: CASPREWSYQPQHF. CDR3 DNA: TGTGCCAGCCCCCGGGAATGGTCCTATCAGCCCCAGCATTTT.

This clonotype was counted many times. J is TRBJ2-7 and V is TRBV5-1, with 7 bases identical to TRBD1. This CDR3 comprises 15 residues. CDR1 SGHRS and CDR2 YFSETQ come from the germline V gene. V lost 0 bases and J lost 1; bases outside the gene matches: 4. The CDR3 bases are TGCGCCAGCAGCTTGGCCGGGACAGAGTCCTACGAGCAGTACTTC. It codes for CASSLAGTESYEQYF.

This clonotype was found many times. The CDR3 is CASSYIQSGLRGSEQYF. The CDR3 bases are TGTGCCAGCAGCTATATCCAATCCGGGCTGCGGGGTTCCGAGCAGTACTTC. The gene calls are TRBV13 and TRBJ2-7; possible D gene TRBD2, 6 bases. CDR3 size: 17 residues. The V gene's germline CDR1 is PRHDT and CDR2 FYEKMQ (reference sequence). Trimming pared 4 bases from V and 6 bases from J, leaving 25 bases between.

Ten or more counts support this clonotype. This chain uses TRBV28 with TRBJ1-5; D uncertain. Germline loops: CDR1 MDHEN, CDR2 SYDVKM. The CDR3 has 14 residues. The germline V and J ends were trimmed by 6 bases and 0 bases, with 9 bases remaining between them. CDR3 loop: CASRAAYSNQPQHF. The CDR3 coding sequence is TGTGCCAGCAGAGCCGCATATAGCAATCAGCCCCAGCATTTT.

This clonotype was picked up many times. The chain employs TRBV19 and TRBJ2-2; TRBD1 or TRBD2 may be the D gene (5 bases each). The CDR3 contains 16 residues. V dropped 7 bases and J dropped 1 base, with 16 bases sitting between them. Germline V lookup: CDR1 LNHDA, CDR2 SQIVND (reference sequence). CDR3 DNA: TGTGCCAGTACCCTGCTGGGGGAGTGGAACACCGGGGAGCTGTTTTTT. Translation gives CASTLLGEWNTGELFF. Full variable domain (outside the CDR3, taken from reference TRBV19 and TRBJ2-2): DGGITQSPKYLFRKEGQNVTLSCEQNLNHDAMYWYRQDPGQGLRLIYYSQIVNDFQKGDIAEGYSVSREKKESFPLTVTSAQKNPTAFYLCASTLLGEWNTGELFFGEGSRLTVL.

This clonotype has ten or more counts. This chain joins TRBV27 and TRBJ1-6; 8 nucleotides agree with TRBD1. Trimming took 6 bases from V and 8 from J; bases not matched to a gene: 6. Germline values: CDR1 MNHEY, CDR2 SMNVEV (reference sequence). The CDR3 is 14 residues long. This chain's CDR3 is CASRLTGAHSPLHF. CDR3 DNA: TGTGCCAGCAGACTGACAGGGGCGCATTCACCCCTCCACTTT.

This clonotype was observed many times. The V and J genes are TRBV28 and TRBJ2-7; 8 bases align to TRBD2. CDR1 is MDHEN, CDR2 SYDVKM, per germline. Trimming at V came to 10 bases and at J to 7 bases, leaving 18 bases not matched to a gene. The CDR3 is made up of 15 amino acids. CDR3 in amino acids: CATNPIAGRRGEQYF. CDR3 sequence (DNA): TGTGCCACCAACCCTATAGCGGGACGCCGTGGGGAGCAGTACTTC.

Only a few counts were recorded for this clonotype. This chain links TRBV19 with TRBJ2-2; D call uncertain. The V and J ends lost 3 bases and 5 bases respectively, with 7 bases between them. CDR1 and CDR2 from the germline V gene are LNHDA and SQIVND (reference sequence). CDR3 length equals 13 residues. DNA of the CDR3: TGTGCCAGTAGTATCCTTGCAACCGGGGAGCTGTTTTTT. This sequence encodes CASSILATGELFF.

This clonotype was detected ten times or more. V and J are TRBV30 and TRBJ1-2, with D tentatively TRBD1 (6 bases). V lost 3 bases, J lost 11 bases, and 22 bases lay in between. This CDR3 is 14 amino acids long. CDR1 GTSNPN and CDR2 SVGIG come from the germline V gene (reference sequence). For the CDR3, the DNA is TGTGCCTGGAGAGCCCTCAGGCAGGGTGACAGGTACACCTTC. This translates into CAWRALRQGDRYTF.

This clonotype was recorded a few times. This chain uses TRBV30 with TRBJ2-7; TRBD1 agrees at 7 bases. Germline loops: CDR1 GTSNPN, CDR2 SVGIG (reference sequence). The length of the CDR3 is 14 residues. With 7 bases clipped from V and 7 bases from J, the junction kept 16 bases outside the gene matches. Written as DNA, the CDR3 is TGTGCCTCGGAAAAGACAGGGCTAATATTGGAGCAGTACTTC. Translation gives CASEKTGLILEQYF.

In its sample, this clonotype was seen many times. This chain joins TRBV6-1 and TRBJ1-6, with D tentatively TRBD1 (6 bases). V dropped 6 bases and J dropped 7 bases, with 16 bases sitting between them. The CDR3 extends over 15 amino acids. CDR1 MNHNS and CDR2 SASEGT come from the germline V gene. The CDR3 DNA sequence: TGTGCCAGCAGGAACCACAGGGCCTTAAATTCACCCCTCCACTTT. Encoded protein: CASRNHRALNSPLHF.

This clonotype was counted ten times or more. J is TRBJ1-1 and V is TRBV28, with 10 bases lining up with TRBD1. This CDR3 spans 18 amino acids. Unmatched junction bases numbered 7, after V lost 0 bases and J lost 0 bases. Per germline, CDR1 MDHEN and CDR2 SYDVKM. CDR3 protein: CASSLWIRDRGLNTEAFF. The CDR3 DNA is TGTGCCAGCAGTTTATGGATTCGGGACAGGGGCTTGAACACTGAAGCTTTCTTT.

This clonotype was recorded many times. This chain connects TRBV5-1 to TRBJ2-5, with unresolved D. Trimming left V 0 bases short and J 5 bases short, with 14 bases between. Germline values: CDR1 SGHRS, CDR2 YFSETQ. This CDR3 is built from 15 residues. The CDR3 spells CASSLGVGLTETQYF. CDR3 bases: TGCGCCAGCAGCTTGGGGGTAGGGTTGACGGAGACCCAGTACTTC.

This clonotype was counted at least ten times. This chain links TRBV28 with TRBJ1-1; D is unclear. CDR3 length: 13 residues. Germline CDR1 and CDR2: MDHEN and SYDVKM. V lost 6 bases and J 1 base, leaving 9 bases between the germline ends. In DNA, the CDR3 is TGTGCCAGCAGGGCCGCGGGGAACACTGAAGCTTTCTTT. Its protein is CASRAAGNTEAFF.

This clonotype was seen at least ten times. The rearrangement links TRBV12-3 or TRBV12-4 to TRBJ2-5; D is perhaps TRBD2 (5 bases). With 0 bases removed from V and 1 base from J, the gap between germline ends came to 6 bases. The CDR3 sequence is 14 residues long. The chain's CDR3 is CASSLAGLQETQYF. For the CDR3, the DNA is TGTGCCAGCAGTTTAGCAGGACTCCAAGAGACCCAGTACTTC.

This clonotype was counted at least ten times. The chain's CDR3 is CASSIPLAEKNIQYF. CDR3 nucleotides: TGTGCCAGTAGTATACCGCTAGCCGAAAAAAACATTCAGTACTTC. The V gene is TRBV19, the J gene TRBJ2-4, with D perhaps TRBD2 (5 bases). There are 15 residues in the CDR3. Germline V gene data show CDR1 as LNHDA and CDR2 as SQIVND (reference sequence). Trimming pared 2 bases from V and 4 bases from J, leaving 12 bases between. The full variable domain, its missing parts supplied by reference TRBV19 and TRBJ2-4, is DGGITQSPKYLFRKEGQNVTLSCEQNLNHDAMYWYRQDPGQGLRLIYYSQIVNDFQKGDIAEGYSVSREKKESFPLTVTSAQKNPTAFYLCASSIPLAEKNIQYFGAGTRLSVL.

In this sample, this clonotype turned up a few times. The CDR3, as DNA: TGTGCCATCACTGACCTAGCGGGGGACACCGGGGAGCTGTTTTTT. The encoded protein is CAITDLAGDTGELFF. The chain carries TRBV10-3 and TRBJ2-2; 10 nucleotides match TRBD2. The germline V gene has CDR1 ENHRY and CDR2 SYGVKD. Trimming removed 7 bases from V and 3 bases from J; junction bases left unmatched: 5. The CDR3 covers 15 residues.